This T cell receptor beta chain was found in a study of cytomegalovirus exposure and HLA in healthy donors (dated by TCRdb to about 2017). For context, the study as a whole: An earlier analysis of several hundred of the donors reported 250 to 300 Gb of sequence data and 117 million unique TCR beta sequences from about 200 million T cells. An early release that covered roughly 600 HLA-typed donors contained approximately 300 gigabases of sequencing data and tens of millions of unique TCR sequences. Among the roughly 410 genotyped donors, about 83% belonged to the genetic ancestry cluster associated with self-reported Caucasian donors. The study was designed to test whether signatures of past pathogen exposure could be identified by cataloging public T cell receptors. Using immunosequencing, the study profiled T cell repertoires from 500 to 800 subjects and related those repertoires to cytomegalovirus serostatus. Along with the approximately 670-subject first cohort, a separate validation cohort of around 120 different subjects was used. To predict cytomegalovirus infection status, the study brought together high-throughput TCR immunosequencing, statistical association of individual TCRs with disease status, and machine learning. To study patterns of TCR occurrence, a later analysis re-analyzed previously published TCR beta repertoires from around 670 donors and added high-resolution HLA genotyping. The later analysis used no new phenotypic data to find candidate immune exposures, relying instead on TCR beta sequences and their occurrence across donors. An earlier analysis of roughly 600 of the donors used high-throughput TCR beta sequencing to judge whether each TCR beta V gene segment behaved as functional or pseudogenic. Alongside the repertoire data, information on donor age, sex, ethnicity and CMV serostatus was compiled. A later genetic analysis took genome-wide SNP genotypes for about 65% of the 666 donors and used that subset as a discovery cohort. All discovery cohort repertoires had been generated on a single sequencing platform. Both class I and class II loci were covered by HLA typing, at four-digit resolution. Typing coverage varied by locus: 629-630 donors for A, B, C, DRB1 and DQB1; 500 to 550 for DQA1; more than 600 for DPA1; approximately 470 for DPB1. Four or five DR-DQ haplotypes were handled as single units for association and clustering because linkage in the cohort was strong. On average, 235,054 unique TCR beta nucleotide sequences were sequenced per donor among a few hundred genotyped donors of the cohort, with about 17% of those sequences being non-productive. What the authors observed across the whole study: The classifier was reported to diagnose cytomegalovirus status with high specificity and sensitivity in both the original cohort and the validation cohort. Most TCR sequences were seen in very few donors, while some public TCRs were found in many individuals. Several of the top co-occurrence clusters appeared to be linked to parvovirus B19, influenza, CMV and Epstein-Barr virus, according to a later analysis. According to a later genetic analysis, donors in an Asian-associated ancestry cluster had fewer N-insertions in productive TCRs than the roughly 700-donor mean. Because the 87-base-pair reads could not distinguish some IMGT-functional V segments, including TRBV6-2 and TRBV6-3, those segments were excluded. A further reported finding was that TCR beta sequences accurately predicted the HLA-A and HLA-B alleles for most subjects in the first cohort. In vitro tests confirmed that a few of the cytomegalovirus-associated TCR beta chains recognize cytomegalovirus antigens. A later analysis found that most CMV-associated TCR beta chains appeared HLA-restricted, with HLA associations seemingly driven largely by CMV exposure. In an earlier analysis of approximately 590 of the donors, most TCR beta V segments appeared in productive rearrangements about 87% or about 30% of the time, broadly matching IMGT annotations. The study listed 164 TCR beta chains as associated with cytomegalovirus. According to a later analysis, TCR association rates differed among HLA loci, with DRB1 alleles showing the most associated TCRs and HLA-C alleles showing the fewest. It was suggested by the authors that the approach could potentially be generalized to other disease states and immunological phenotypes. Because HLA typing was missing for some donors at each locus, association tests included only the typed subset. Assigning TCR associations to individual alleles was difficult when HLA alleles, especially DR and DQ, strongly co-occurred. Because counts were too low, roughly 16 rarely observed V segments, including chromosome 9 orphons, were excluded from the earlier analysis of some 590 of the donors. CMV serostatus was the only immune exposure information available for the cohort. A later analysis found that HLA-associated TCR beta chains were more clonally expanded and had lower generation probabilities than equally common non-associated chains. A later analysis associated about 18,000 TCR beta sequences with specific HLA alleles at a false discovery rate of 0.05. Linkage disequilibrium might explain the correlated functional status among segregating V segments, but an unknown experimental factor could not be ruled out. A group of highly shared sequence variants was considered likely to be a technical artifact of the sequencing pipeline. An association between a missense DCLRE1C variant and V-gene and J-gene trimming of TCR beta chains was found in a later genetic analysis and replicated in an independent cohort. Roughly uniform sequencing depth across donors was assumed in presence/absence analyses, although this assumption may not hold. Only TCR beta chains were sequenced in this cohort, and the absence of alpha or paired-chain data limited detectable features.

The cohort comprised fewer than 750 healthy bone marrow donors. At the time of sampling, every cohort member was nominally healthy, though immune exposures that went unrecorded were likely present. The donor was CMV seropositive and was included in the group of 290 or so seropositive cohort members. A peripheral blood sample was provided by each donor, and peripheral blood mononuclear cells were used for TCR beta sequencing. The Qiagen DNeasy Blood Extraction Kit was used to extract genomic DNA from the blood cell samples. The germline V gene sets CDR1 to MNHNS and CDR2 to SASEGT. The cysteine opens and the phenylalanine closes a CDR3 of 18 amino acids. The CDR3 DNA has 54 bases and is translated from base 1. V is cut back by 4 bases and J by 1 base, with 9 bases in the junction unmatched. Comments on this clone: Its antigen specificity is not known. No base quality values were provided; no much bigger clone lies one nucleotide off.

Libraries were built with the immunoSEQ multiplex PCR assay. For the multiplex PCR, a mixture combining 60 forward primers for TCR Vbeta segments and 13 reverse primers for TCR Jbeta segments was used. A multiplex PCR assay on genomic DNA amplified the CDR3 region of rearranged TCR beta genes. The amplified TCR beta libraries were sequenced on the Illumina HiSeq System as 87-base-pair reads. As for the authors' bioinformatics: A later analysis tallied around 87 million unique TCR beta chains across the approximately 670 repertoires, and 10 million to 11 million of those chains were shared by two or more donors. Raw reads were error-corrected and collapsed into unique sequences with a nearest-neighbor algorithm that merged closely related sequences to remove PCR and sequencing errors. V, D and J gene segments were assigned by aligning CDR3 sequences to IMGT reference sequences. For a sequence to be retained, a match of at least six nucleotides was required to both a V gene segment and a J gene segment. A rearrangement counted as productive if the CDR3 had no stop codons and remained in frame with V and J, and every other rearrangement counted as non-productive. Following IMGT convention, CDR3 was defined as the stretch from the second conserved V-encoded cysteine to the conserved J-encoded phenylalanine. Sequences without an unambiguous match to a single V gene segment were excluded from the earlier analysis of several hundred of the donors. In an earlier analysis of 587 of the donors, V segments were called functional above 56.7% productive rearrangements and were called segregating when the between-donor standard deviation exceeded 5%. A statistical classification framework was developed to diagnose cytomegalovirus status using the catalog of TCR beta chain sequences. In a later analysis, V and J genes were assigned by comparing TCR nucleotide sequences against IMGT/GENE-DB human TR gene sequences. The TCRdist pipeline was used in a later analysis to assign CDR3 sequences and most-parsimonious VDJ recombination scenarios. In a later analysis, every TCR beta chain was defined by the combination of its CDR3 amino acid sequence and its V-gene family, and reads without a unique V-gene family were dropped. As a way to deal with suspected cross-contamination and a sequencing artifact, a later analysis dropped roughly 600 nucleotide sequences that were highly shared and had low generation probability. In a later analysis, a clonal expansion index for each public chain was calculated from normalized within-repertoire ranks of inferred template counts. In a later analysis, generation probabilities were computed using a VDJ recombination model fitted to out-of-frame rearrangements, and the results were checked against IGoR. A later analysis scored TCR-TCR, TCR-HLA and TCR-CMV co-occurrence with hypergeometric tests, applying a repertoire-size bias correction to TCR pairs. In a later analysis, false discovery rates were estimated by permuting HLA or CMV assignments 20 times. In a later analysis, co-occurring TCRs were grouped using DBSCAN, with TCRdist sequence similarity added in when clustering inside HLA-allele-positive subsets. Co-occurrence clustering excluded repertoires with fewer than 30,000 or more than 120,000 public chains, plus five with anomalous nucleotide sharing. This immuneACCESS table, as held by TCRdb, lists in-frame sequences with V and J called but not all clones. Of the missing ones, under half trace to an unresolved V gene in checked studies; the others have no known cause. V, J and clone size derive from that table, while D and trimming were established from the DNA sequence. This sample is represented by 210,000 or so clones; roughly four fifths of them were singletons. The ten most abundant clones make up 2.1% of the sample.

This sequence originates from a woman aged 25 to 39 in good health and CMV-seropositive. Sequenced input: PBMCs. The sequence links TRBV6-1 to TRBJ2-7, and 14 bases in between align with TRBD2. At the DNA level, the sequence is TGTGCCAGCAGTGGCCCGGGACTAGCGGGGGCGGCGTCCTACGAGCAGTACTTC. The encoded protein is CASSGPGLAGAASYEQYF.